A single sample is the source of the 5 T cell receptor beta chains below, sequenced in a study of CDR3 diversity in severe acne. Using its own MiXCR run on the PCR reads, TCRdb lists one record per CDR3 protein. The sample lists approximately 90,000 distinct CDR3 sequences; about half were seen once. Sequenced sample: blood. The source of these receptors is a male donor with severe acne vulgaris.

Points on this clonotype: This sequence may be a read error, since a much larger clone differs from it by one base. CDR3 in amino acids: CASSRVIGQIRGYTF. DNA of the CDR3: TGCGCCAGCAGCCGAGTAATCGGACAGATCCGTGGCTACACCTTC. The chain links TRBV4-1 to TRBJ1-2, with D tentatively TRBD1 (6 bases). Trimming stripped 4 bases from V and 7 bases from J, with 19 bases between. The CDR3 is 15 residues long. Looked up from germline, CDR1 is MGHRA and CDR2 is YSYEKL.

This chain uses TRBV7-9 with TRBJ2-5, with no clear D. This CDR3 is built from 13 residues. V dropped 1 base and J dropped 2 bases, with 5 bases sitting between them. Germline V gene lookup returns CDR1 SEHNR and CDR2 FQNEAQ (reference sequence). CDR3 sequence (DNA): TGTGCCAGCAGCTTAGTAGAGCAAGAGACCCAGTACTTC. Its protein product is CASSLVEQETQYF. The full variable domain, completed using reference TRBV7-9 and TRBJ2-5, is DTGVSQNPRHKITKRGQNVTFRCDPISEHNRLYWYRQTLGQGPEFLTYFQNEAQLEKSRLLSDRFSAERPKGSFSTLEIQRTEQGDSAMYLCASSLVEQETQYFGPGTRLLVL.

The CDR3 is CSAIRGTPYYEQYF. The CDR3 bases are TGCAGTGCGATCAGGGGCACCCCCTACTACGAGCAGTACTTC. V gene TRBV20-1 combines with J gene TRBJ2-7; tentative D call: TRBD1 (6 bases). The CDR3 is 14 residues long. Germline CDR1 reads DFQATT; CDR2 reads SNEGSKA (reference sequence). Between the trimmed V and J ends, which lost 6 bases and 3 bases, there was a span of 18 bases.

This clonotype was detected only a few times. V gene TRBV15 combines with J gene TRBJ2-5; the match to TRBD1 covers 7 bases. The CDR3 length is 17 residues. Trimming at V came to 0 bases and at J to 5 bases, leaving 12 bases not matched to a gene. The germline gives CDR1 LNHNV, CDR2 YYDKDF (reference sequence). CDR3 in amino acids: CATSRDLYRGILETQYF. DNA of the CDR3: TGTGCCACCAGCAGAGATCTTTACAGGGGTATTTTGGAGACCCAGTACTTC.

The V gene is TRBV20-1, the J gene TRBJ1-5; 7 nucleotides align to TRBD1. The germline gives CDR1 DFQATT, CDR2 SNEGSKA (reference sequence). This CDR3 has 15 residues. The V gene end was trimmed by 4 bases and the J gene end by 0 bases; junction bases not matched to a gene: 6. The CDR3 reads CSAKFGQVSNQPQHF. The CDR3 DNA reads TGCAGTGCTAAATTTGGACAGGTTAGCAATCAGCCCCAGCATTTT.